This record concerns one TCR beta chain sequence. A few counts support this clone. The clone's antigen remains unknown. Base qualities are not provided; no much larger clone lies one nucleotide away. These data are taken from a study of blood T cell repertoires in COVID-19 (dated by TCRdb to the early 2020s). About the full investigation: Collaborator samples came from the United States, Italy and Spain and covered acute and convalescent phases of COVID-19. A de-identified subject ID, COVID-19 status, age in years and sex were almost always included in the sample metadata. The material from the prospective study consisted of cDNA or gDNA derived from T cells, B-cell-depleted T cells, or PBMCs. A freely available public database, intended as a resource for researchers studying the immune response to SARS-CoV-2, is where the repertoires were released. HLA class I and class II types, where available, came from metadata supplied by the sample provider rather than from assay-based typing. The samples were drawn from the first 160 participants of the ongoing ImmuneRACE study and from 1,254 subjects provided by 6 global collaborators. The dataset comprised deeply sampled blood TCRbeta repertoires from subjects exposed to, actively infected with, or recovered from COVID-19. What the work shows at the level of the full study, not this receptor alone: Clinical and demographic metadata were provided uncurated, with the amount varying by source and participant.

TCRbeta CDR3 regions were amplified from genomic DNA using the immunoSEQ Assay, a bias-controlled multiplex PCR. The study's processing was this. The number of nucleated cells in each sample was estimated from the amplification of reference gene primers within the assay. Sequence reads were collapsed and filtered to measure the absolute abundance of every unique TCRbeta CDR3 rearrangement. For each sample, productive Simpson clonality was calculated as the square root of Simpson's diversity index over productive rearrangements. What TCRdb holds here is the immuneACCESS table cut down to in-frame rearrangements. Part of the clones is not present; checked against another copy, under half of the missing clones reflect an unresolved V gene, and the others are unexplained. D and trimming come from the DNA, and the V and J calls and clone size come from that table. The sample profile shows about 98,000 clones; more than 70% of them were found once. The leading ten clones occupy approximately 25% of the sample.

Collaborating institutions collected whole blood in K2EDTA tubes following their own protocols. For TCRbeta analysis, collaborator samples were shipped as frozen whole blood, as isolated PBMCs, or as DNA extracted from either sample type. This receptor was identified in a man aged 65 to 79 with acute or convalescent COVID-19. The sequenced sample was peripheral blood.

The DNA sequence is given as TGTGCCAGCAGCAACAGGGATTCTGAAGCTTTCTTT. Its coded protein is CASSNRDSEAFF. Recombination connected TRBV7-9 to TRBJ1-1; D gene: possibly TRBD1, on 6 matching bases. CDR1 and CDR2 were assigned from the germline V gene (reference sequence) as SEHNR and FQNEAQ. Trimming removed 5 bases from V and 6 bases from J, leaving 10 bases between the germline ends. The CDR3 runs 12 residues from the cysteine to the phenylalanine. Only CDR3 DNA is held: 36 bases, read in frame from base 1.